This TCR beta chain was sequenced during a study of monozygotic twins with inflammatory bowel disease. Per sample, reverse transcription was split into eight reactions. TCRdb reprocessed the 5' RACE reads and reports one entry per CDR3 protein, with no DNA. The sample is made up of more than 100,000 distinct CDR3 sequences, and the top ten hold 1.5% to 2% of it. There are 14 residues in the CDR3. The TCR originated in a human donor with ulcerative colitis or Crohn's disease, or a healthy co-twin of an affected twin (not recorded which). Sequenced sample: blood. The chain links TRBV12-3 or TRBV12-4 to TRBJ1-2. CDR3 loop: CASSLEAGTYGYTF.